This TCR beta chain originates from a study of blood T cells in healthy people across ages (dated by TCRdb to the mid-2010s). About the investigation overall: In model experiments, roughly one uniquely barcoded TCR beta cDNA molecule per two T cells was captured by template switching. To track age-related changes in TCR beta repertoire diversity, the study relied on deep sequencing normalized with unique cDNA molecular identifiers. The donors were split into four age groups: young (average 16 years), middle-aged (around 40), aged (approximately 59) and long-lived (roughly 88). Donors of different ages were randomly distributed across sequencing lanes to avoid experimental bias. Using the same blood draw, the study looked at two additional independent replicas of 1 million unique cDNA reads for two donors, one aged 18 to 29 and the other aged 80 or older. What the work shows at the level of the full study, not this receptor alone: As age increased, observed TCR beta diversity per million T cells dropped in a roughly linear way, and a significant reduction was already evident by age 40. The CMV infection status of donors was not known, potentially confounding age-related changes in expanded clonotypes. Compared with the aged group, the long-lived group had more naive CD4+ T cells, fewer expanded clones and increased TCR diversity, a pattern suggesting age selection. Estimates of total diversity based on one million sequenced T cells were considered lower bounds and underestimates. There was a strong correlation between observed TCR beta diversity and the percentage of naive T cells measured by flow cytometry. Because profiling used bulk unsorted PBMCs, naive and antigen-experienced compartments could not be compared conclusively.

The germline V gene yields SQVTM for CDR1 and ANQGSEA for CDR2. The junction shows trimming of 1 base on V and 10 bases on J, and the gene matches do not reach 8 bases of it. The CDR3 spans 13 residues, from the cysteine through the phenylalanine. Only CDR3 DNA is held: 39 bases, read in frame from base 1. About this clonotype: Its target antigen remains unknown. No quality values exist for individual bases; no much larger clone is one base distant.

Library preparation used 5' RACE. Reads for this sample came from an Illumina HiSeq 2500. A second PCR of about 6 to 11 cycles was performed with a sample-barcoded 5' primer and a J-beta primer mix. A unique molecular identifier was introduced onto each TCR beta cDNA molecule by a template-switch 5' adaptor carrying 12 random nucleotides. Each sample yielded at least 3 million CDR3-containing paired-end reads. First-strand cDNA synthesis was performed from all RNA using the Mint cDNA synthesis kit, with priming by a TRBC-specific oligonucleotide. Following uracil-DNA glycosylase treatment, a first 18-cycle PCR with universal primers M1SS and BC2_uni_R was performed on all cDNA. In the source study's methods: For normalization, 1 million high-quality reads were randomly selected from each sample, with every read carrying a distinct molecular identifier. Reads sharing molecular identifiers were discarded rather than binned into consensus sequences. MiTCR, set to a Q25 quality threshold and the strictest error-elimination algorithm, was used for CDR3 identification, clonotype clustering and error correction. Lower-bound total TCR beta diversity was estimated with a nonparametric unseen species model using Euler transformation. The public reads were reanalyzed by TCRdb: fastp trimming at Q25, MiXCR alignment, in-frame beta chains only. A single entry per CDR3 protein holds the most common genes and DNA from its merged rows. The V and J calls and clone size are TCRdb's, not the authors'. Recorded for this sample are 1.5 million or so distinct CDR3 sequences; around two fifths of them occurred a single time. The leading ten clones occupy 6.5% to 10% of the sample.

The 35 to 40 donors, aged roughly 6 to 90 years, were systemically healthy Caucasian individuals from Russia. Ten milliliters of peripheral blood were drawn from each donor into EDTA-treated Vacutainer tubes. Ficoll-Paque density-gradient centrifugation was used to isolate PBMCs, with at least 6 million obtained per sample. Trizol reagent was used to extract total RNA from PBMCs, with at least 5 micrograms per sample. For every donor, an aliquot of PBMCs went through flow cytometry to measure the percentages of naive CD45RAhigh/CD27high T cells. The source is a woman aged 18-35 years in good health. The specimen was blood. The V and J segments used are TRBV29-1 and TRBJ1-1; 8 bases in the middle match TRBD1. The encoded CDR3 is CSVEGGTGGSAFF. The sequenced DNA: TGCAGCGTTGAAGGAGGGACAGGCGGTTCAGCTTTCTTT.